The rows below give T cell receptor beta chains drawn from one sample of a study of blood T cell repertoires in COVID-19. TCRdb's table, derived via immunoSEQ multiplex PCR, lists solely in-frame clones and lacks some. The table shows about 170,000 clones, with roughly 85% occurring only once. The specimen sequenced was PBMCs or T cells enriched from blood (not recorded which). Source of these receptors: a woman between 45 and 65 years old who had recovered from COVID-19. The CDR3 runs from the conserved cysteine through the conserved F or W. Fields, in order: clone size, CDR3 length, J gene, V gene, D gene, CDR3 protein, CDR3 DNA. A D gene is named only where the DNA matches it firmly. Some rows mark clone size as missing; the rest say once, few, many or name a class of expanded clone.

size: -; length: 15; J: TRBJ2-3; V: TRBV6-5; D: TRBD1; CDR3: CASARPGQGTDTQYF; DNA: TGTGCCAGCGCCAGACCGGGACAGGGCACAGATACGCAGTATTTT
size: once; length: 15; J: TRBJ1-3; V: TRBV6-5; D: TRBD1; CDR3: CASSKDRFSGNTIYF; DNA: TGTGCCAGCAGTAAGGACAGGTTCTCTGGAAACACCATATATTTT
size: many; length: 11; J: TRBJ1-1; V: TRBV19; D: -; CDR3: CASRTGGRAFF; DNA: TGTGCCAGTAGAACGGGGGGGCGAGCTTTCTTT
size: -; length: 13; J: TRBJ2-4; V: TRBV28; D: TRBD1; CDR3: CAIEPGQGGIQYF; DNA: TGTGCCATCGAGCCGGGACAGGGAGGCATTCAGTACTTC
size: -; length: 15; J: TRBJ2-3; V: TRBV24-1; D: -; CDR3: CATSALGAGKDTQYF; DNA: TGTGCCACCAGTGCCCTAGGGGCAGGCAAAGATACGCAGTATTTT
size: -; length: 15; J: TRBJ1-6; V: TRBV29-1; D: TRBD1; CDR3: CSVAVTGDRNSPLHF; DNA: TGCAGCGTCGCGGTTACAGGGGATCGTAATTCACCCCTCCACTTT
size: -; length: 13; J: TRBJ1-1; V: TRBV19; D: -; CDR3: CASSIQANTEAFF; DNA: TGTGCCAGTAGTATTCAGGCAAACACTGAAGCTTTCTTT
size: few; length: 15; J: TRBJ2-1; V: TRBV6-5; D: TRBD1; CDR3: CASTYRGTGGDEQFF; DNA: TGTGCCAGCACCTACCGAGGGACAGGGGGAGATGAGCAGTTCTTC
size: -; length: 15; J: TRBJ1-5; V: TRBV28; D: -; CDR3: CASSLGGRSNQPQHF; DNA: TGTGCCAGCAGTTTAGGGGGGAGAAGCAATCAGCCCCAGCATTTT
size: -; length: 16; J: TRBJ2-2; V: TRBV4-3; D: TRBD2; CDR3: CASSQDAKREAGELFF; DNA: TGCGCCAGCAGCCAAGACGCCAAGCGGGAGGCCGGGGAGCTGTTTTTT
size: -; length: 16; J: TRBJ1-3; V: TRBV6-5; D: TRBD1; CDR3: CASSSTGGSAGNTIYF; DNA: TGTGCCAGCAGTTCAACAGGGGGTAGTGCGGGAAACACCATATATTTT
size: -; length: 15; J: TRBJ1-4; V: TRBV7-9; D: -; CDR3: CASSPGGGTNEKLFF; DNA: TGTGCCAGCAGCCCCGGTGGCGGAACTAATGAAAAACTGTTTTTT
size: -; length: 16; J: TRBJ2-3; V: TRBV3-1/TRBV3-2; D: TRBD2; CDR3: CASSERTSGGPDTQYF; DNA: TGTGCCAGCAGCGAAAGGACTAGCGGGGGGCCAGATACGCAGTATTTT
size: -; length: 15; J: TRBJ2-1; V: TRBV28; D: TRBD1; CDR3: CASSPYVDRGNEQFF; DNA: TGTGCCAGCAGTCCATACGTAGACAGGGGCAATGAGCAGTTCTTC
size: -; length: 15; J: TRBJ1-6; V: TRBV5-1; D: -; CDR3: CASSLAGRGYSPLHF; DNA: TGCGCCAGCAGCTTGGCTGGCAGGGGATATTCACCCCTCCACTTT
size: -; length: 12; J: TRBJ1-1; V: TRBV6-5; D: -; CDR3: CASSYGPTEAFF; DNA: TGTGCCAGCAGTTACGGGCCCACTGAAGCTTTCTTT
size: -; length: 14; J: TRBJ1-2; V: TRBV5-1; D: -; CDR3: CASSPDTFYYGYTF; DNA: TGCGCCAGCAGCCCGGACACCTTCTACTATGGCTACACCTTC
size: -; length: 15; J: TRBJ2-1; V: TRBV7-9; D: -; CDR3: CASSHIGAGVGEQFF; DNA: TGTGCCAGCAGCCATATTGGCGCCGGGGTTGGTGAGCAGTTCTTC
size: -; length: 16; J: TRBJ1-5; V: TRBV12-5; D: -; CDR3: CASGPPVGRTNQPQHF; DNA: TGTGCTAGTGGTCCTCCAGTTGGGAGAACCAATCAGCCCCAGCATTTT
size: -; length: 16; J: TRBJ2-2; V: TRBV7-8; D: TRBD1; CDR3: CASSDRQGSNTGELFF; DNA: TGTGCCAGCAGCGACCGACAGGGCTCTAACACCGGGGAGCTGTTTTTT
size: few; length: 12; J: TRBJ1-1; V: TRBV2; D: -; CDR3: CASSTGNTEAFF; DNA: TGTGCCAGCAGTACAGGGAACACTGAAGCTTTCTTT
size: -; length: 14; J: TRBJ1-1; V: TRBV7-8; D: -; CDR3: CASSSGTTNTEAFF; DNA: TGTGCCAGCAGCTCCGGGACAACGAACACTGAAGCTTTCTTT
size: -; length: 14; J: TRBJ1-4; V: TRBV6-5; D: -; CDR3: CASRPGATREKLFF; DNA: TGTGCCAGCAGGCCAGGGGCCACGCGTGAAAAACTGTTTTTT
size: few; length: 13; J: TRBJ1-1; V: TRBV3-1/TRBV3-2; D: -; CDR3: CASSRDKYTEAFF; DNA: TGTGCCAGCAGCCGGGACAAATACACTGAAGCTTTCTTT
size: -; length: 16; J: TRBJ2-1; V: TRBV4-1; D: -; CDR3: CASSPPPASSNNEQFF; DNA: TGCGCCAGCAGCCCTCCCCCAGCGTCTAGCAACAATGAGCAGTTCTTC
size: -; length: 13; J: TRBJ1-1; V: TRBV7-8; D: -; CDR3: CASSFQGGTEAFF; DNA: TGTGCCAGCAGCTTTCAAGGGGGCACTGAAGCTTTCTTT